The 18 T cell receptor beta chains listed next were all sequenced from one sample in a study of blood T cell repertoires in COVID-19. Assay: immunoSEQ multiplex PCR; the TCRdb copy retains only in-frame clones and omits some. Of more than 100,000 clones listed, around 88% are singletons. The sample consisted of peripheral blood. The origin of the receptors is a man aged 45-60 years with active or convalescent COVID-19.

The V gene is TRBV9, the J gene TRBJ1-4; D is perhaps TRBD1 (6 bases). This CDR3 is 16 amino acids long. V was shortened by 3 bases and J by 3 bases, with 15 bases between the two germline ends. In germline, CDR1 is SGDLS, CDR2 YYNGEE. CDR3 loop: CASSGPTGGSNEKLFF. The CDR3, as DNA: TGTGCCAGCAGCGGGCCTACGGGGGGCTCTAATGAAAAACTGTTTTTT.

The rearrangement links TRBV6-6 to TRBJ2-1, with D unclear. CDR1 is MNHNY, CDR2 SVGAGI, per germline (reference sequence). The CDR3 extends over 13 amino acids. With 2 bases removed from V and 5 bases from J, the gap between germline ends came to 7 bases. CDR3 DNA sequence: TGTGCCAGCAGTTACGCTGGAGACAATGAGCAGTTCTTC. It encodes CASSYAGDNEQFF.

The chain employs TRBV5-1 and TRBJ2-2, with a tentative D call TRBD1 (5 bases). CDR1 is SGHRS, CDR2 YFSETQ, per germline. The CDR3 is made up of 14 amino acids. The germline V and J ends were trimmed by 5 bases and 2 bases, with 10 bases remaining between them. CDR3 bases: TGCGCCAGCAGACAGGAAGTTAACACCGGGGAGCTGTTTTTT. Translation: CASRQEVNTGELFF. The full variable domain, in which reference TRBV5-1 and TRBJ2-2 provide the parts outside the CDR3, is KAGVTQTPRYLIKTRGQQVTLSCSPISGHRSVSWYQQTPGQGLQFLFEYFSETQRNKGNFPGRFSGRQFSNSRSEMNVSTLELGDSALYLCASRQEVNTGELFFGEGSRLTVL.

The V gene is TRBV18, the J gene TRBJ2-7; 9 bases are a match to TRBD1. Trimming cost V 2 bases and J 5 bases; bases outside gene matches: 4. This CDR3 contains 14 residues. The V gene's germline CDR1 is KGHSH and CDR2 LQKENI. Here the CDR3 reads CASSPNRGPDEQYF. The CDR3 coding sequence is TGTGCCAGCTCACCAAACAGGGGGCCGGACGAGCAGTACTTC.

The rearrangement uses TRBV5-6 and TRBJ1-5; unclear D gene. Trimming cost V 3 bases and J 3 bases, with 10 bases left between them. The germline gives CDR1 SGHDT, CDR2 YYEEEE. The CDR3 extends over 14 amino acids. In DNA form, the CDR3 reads TGTGCCAGCAGCTATTGGCCAACCAATCAGCCCCAGCATTTT. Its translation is CASSYWPTNQPQHF.

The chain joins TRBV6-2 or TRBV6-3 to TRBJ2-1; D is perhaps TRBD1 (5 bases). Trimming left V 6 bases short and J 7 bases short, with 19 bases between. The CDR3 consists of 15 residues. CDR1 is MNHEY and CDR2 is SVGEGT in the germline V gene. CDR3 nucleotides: TGTGCCAGCAGCACCTTACGCAGGGTGGGGAATGAGCAGTTCTTC. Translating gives CASSTLRRVGNEQFF.

This CDR3 is CASSPTGQTYNEQFF. CDR3 in DNA: TGTGCCAGCAGTCCGACGGGACAGACCTACAATGAGCAGTTCTTC. The chain links TRBV28 to TRBJ2-1; TRBD1 matches at 7 bases. The V segment lost 5 bases and the J segment 2 bases; nucleotides outside the gene matches: 6. The CDR3 is made up of 15 amino acids. In germline, CDR1 is MDHEN, CDR2 SYDVKM.

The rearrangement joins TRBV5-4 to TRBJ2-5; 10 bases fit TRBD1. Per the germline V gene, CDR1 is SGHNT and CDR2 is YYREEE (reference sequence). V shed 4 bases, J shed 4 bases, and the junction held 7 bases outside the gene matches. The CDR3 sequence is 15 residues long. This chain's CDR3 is CASSPIRTGGETQYF. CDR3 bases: TGTGCCAGCAGCCCAATCCGGACAGGGGGAGAGACCCAGTACTTC. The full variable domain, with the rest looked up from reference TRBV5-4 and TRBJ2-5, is ETGVTQSPTHLIKTRGQQVTLRCSSQSGHNTVSWYQQALGQGPQFIFQYYREEENGRGNFPPRFSGLQFPNYSSELNVNALELDDSALYLCASSPIRTGGETQYFGPGTRLLVL.

CDR3 nucleotide sequence: TGTGCCAGCAGGCCTTACGCGTCTTCTAACTATGGCTACACCTTC. The encoded protein is CASRPYASSNYGYTF. The V gene is TRBV2, the J gene TRBJ1-2; D ambiguous. Germline V gives CDR1 SNHLY, CDR2 FYNNEI. Trimming took 6 bases from V and 0 from J, leaving 14 bases between them. This CDR3 is 15 amino acids long.

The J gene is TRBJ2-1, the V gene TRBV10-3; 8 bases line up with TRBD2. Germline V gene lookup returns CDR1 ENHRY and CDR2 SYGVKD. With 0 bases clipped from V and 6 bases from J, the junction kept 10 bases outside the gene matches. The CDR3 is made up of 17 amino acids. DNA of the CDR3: TGTGCCATCAGTGAGTCGTTTGGGGCGGGAGGTGTCAATGAGCAGTTCTTC. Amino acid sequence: CAISESFGAGGVNEQFF.

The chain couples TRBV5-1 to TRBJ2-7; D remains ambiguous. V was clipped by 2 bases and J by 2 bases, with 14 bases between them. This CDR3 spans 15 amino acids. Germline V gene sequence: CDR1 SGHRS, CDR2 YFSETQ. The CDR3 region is CASSFGWRSPYEQYF. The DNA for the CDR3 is TGCGCCAGCAGCTTTGGGTGGCGGAGTCCCTACGAGCAGTACTTC.

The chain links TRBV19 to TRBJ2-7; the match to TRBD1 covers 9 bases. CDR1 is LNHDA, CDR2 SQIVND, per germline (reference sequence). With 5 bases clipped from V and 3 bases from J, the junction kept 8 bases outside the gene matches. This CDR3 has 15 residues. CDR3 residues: CASSGRPGQGYEQYF. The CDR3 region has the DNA TGTGCCAGTAGTGGGAGACCGGGACAGGGCTACGAGCAGTACTTC.

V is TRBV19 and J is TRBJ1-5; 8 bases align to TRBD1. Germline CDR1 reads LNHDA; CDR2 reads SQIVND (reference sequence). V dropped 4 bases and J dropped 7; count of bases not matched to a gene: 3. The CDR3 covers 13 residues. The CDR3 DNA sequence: TGTGCCAGTAGTAAGGACAGGGTACAGCCCCAGCATTTT. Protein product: CASSKDRVQPQHF.

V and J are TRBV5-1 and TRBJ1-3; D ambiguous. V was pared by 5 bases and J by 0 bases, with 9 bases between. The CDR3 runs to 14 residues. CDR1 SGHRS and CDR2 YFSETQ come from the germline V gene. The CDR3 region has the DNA TGCGCCAGCAGTCGGGAAAACTCTGGAAACACCATATATTTT. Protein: CASSRENSGNTIYF.

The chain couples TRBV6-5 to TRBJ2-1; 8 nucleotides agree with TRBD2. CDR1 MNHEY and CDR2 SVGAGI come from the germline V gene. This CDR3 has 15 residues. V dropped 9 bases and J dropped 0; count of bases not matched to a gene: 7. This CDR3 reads CASTSGVYSYNEQFF. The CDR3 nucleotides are TGTGCCAGTACTAGCGGAGTGTACTCCTACAATGAGCAGTTCTTC.

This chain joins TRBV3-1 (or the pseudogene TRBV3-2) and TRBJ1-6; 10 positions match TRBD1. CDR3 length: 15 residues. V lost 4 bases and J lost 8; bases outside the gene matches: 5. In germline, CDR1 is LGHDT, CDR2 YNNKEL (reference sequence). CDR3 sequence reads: CASSLRTGGDSPLHF. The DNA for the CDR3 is TGTGCCAGCAGCCTAAGGACAGGGGGAGATTCACCCCTCCACTTT.

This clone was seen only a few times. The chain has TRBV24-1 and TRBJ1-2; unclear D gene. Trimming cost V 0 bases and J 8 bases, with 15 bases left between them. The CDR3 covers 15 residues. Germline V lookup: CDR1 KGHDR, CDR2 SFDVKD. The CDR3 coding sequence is TGTGCCACCAGTGATTTGCAAGGAGTCATGGTAGGCTACACCTTC. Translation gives CATSDLQGVMVGYTF.

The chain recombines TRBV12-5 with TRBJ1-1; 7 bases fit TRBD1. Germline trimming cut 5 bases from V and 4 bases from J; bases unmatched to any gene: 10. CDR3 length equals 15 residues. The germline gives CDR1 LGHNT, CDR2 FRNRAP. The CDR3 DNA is TGTGCTAGTGGTCCTCCGACAGGGTTGGGCACTGAAGCTTTCTTT. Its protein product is CASGPPTGLGTEAFF. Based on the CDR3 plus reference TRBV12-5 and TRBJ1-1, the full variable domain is DARVTQTPRHKVTEMGQEVTMRCQPILGHNTVFWYRQTMMQGLELLAYFRNRAPLDDSGMPKDRFSAEMPDATLATLKIQPSEPRDSAVYFCASGPPTGLGTEAFFGQGTRLTVV.